This TCR beta chain was obtained from a study of cytomegalovirus exposure and HLA in healthy donors. Background on the study: Within an early data release were roughly 83 million unique TCRs drawn from HLA-typed donors. Overall study results and limits: A previous analysis found most TCR beta V segments productive roughly 87% or roughly 30% of the time. Later findings reportedly placed an Asian-associated ancestry cluster below the roughly 690-donor mean for N-insertions.

Comments on this clone: Its antigen remains unknown.

Per the germline V gene, CDR1 is SGHAT and CDR2 is FQNNGV. V shed 2 bases, J shed 5 bases, and the junction held 11 bases outside the gene matches. This CDR3 has 16 residues. Everyone who donated was a healthy bone marrow donor. Use of 60 Vbeta and 13 Jbeta primers characterized the PCR. Repertoires were generated with immunoSEQ multiplex PCR, while TCRdb's copy carries only in-frame clones and drops some. The table includes over 90,000 clones, around 61% detected once. The clonotype was recovered from a woman between 50 and 59 years old in good health and CMV-seronegative. Specimen: PBMCs. The chain uses TRBV11-2 and TRBJ2-7, with 8 bases identical to TRBD1. This CDR3 reads CASSLFWAGQGDEQYF. In DNA, the CDR3 is TGTGCCAGCAGCTTATTTTGGGCCGGACAGGGCGACGAGCAGTACTTC.